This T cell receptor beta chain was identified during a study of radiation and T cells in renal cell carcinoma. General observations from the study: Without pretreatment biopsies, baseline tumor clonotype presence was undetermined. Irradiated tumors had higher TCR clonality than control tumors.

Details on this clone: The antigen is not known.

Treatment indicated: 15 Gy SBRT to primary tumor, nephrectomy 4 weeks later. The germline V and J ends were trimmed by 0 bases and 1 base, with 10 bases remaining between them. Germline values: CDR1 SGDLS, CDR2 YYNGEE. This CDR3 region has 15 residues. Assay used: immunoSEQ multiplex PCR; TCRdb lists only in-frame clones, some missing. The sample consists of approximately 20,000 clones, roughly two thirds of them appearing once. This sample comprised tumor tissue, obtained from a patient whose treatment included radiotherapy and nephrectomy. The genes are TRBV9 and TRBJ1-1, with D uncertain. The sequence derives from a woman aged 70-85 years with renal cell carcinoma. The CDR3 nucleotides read TGTGCCAGCAGCGTAGGGACTCTTGGGAACACTGAAGCTTTCTTT. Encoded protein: CASSVGTLGNTEAFF.